The clone carrying this T cell receptor (beta chain) has more than one count but fewer than ten. The target antigen is unknown. The entry originates in a study of CD8 T cells in ankylosing spondylitis. Study outcomes and limitations: A TCR beta motif made of fewer than ten highly homologous variants seemed typical of ankylosing spondylitis blood.

Using its own MiXCR run on the 5' RACE reads, TCRdb lists one record per CDR3 protein. The table has about 160,000 distinct CDR3 sequences, 9.8% seen once. Sequenced sample: blood, either unsorted or a sorted T cell fraction (not recorded which). The clonotype comes from a female donor with ankylosing spondylitis or in good health (not recorded which).

CDR3 in DNA: TGCGCCAGCAGCTTGGTTGAGGGACTAGGGGGAGGAGAGACCCAGTACTTC. Translating it yields CASSLVEGLGGGETQYF. This chain joins TRBV5-1 and TRBJ2-5, with 8 bases fitting TRBD2. After removal of 0 bases from V and 4 bases from J, the junction contained 11 bases not matched to a gene. Looked up from germline, CDR1 is SGHRS and CDR2 is YFSETQ. CDR3 size: 17 residues.